This entry is about one TCR beta chain. A junction end diverges from the germline sequence, so it may reflect a read error. The table came from immunoSEQ multiplex PCR; TCRdb's copy has only in-frame clones and leaves some out. The table records approximately 300,000 clones, more than 90% of them present only once. The CDR3 sequence is 16 residues long. Germline CDR1 is SGHTA and CDR2 is FQGNSA. This entry belongs to a study of blood T cell repertoires in COVID-19. Study-level information: Samples representing acute and convalescent COVID-19 were sourced from the United States, Italy and Spain. From T cells, B-cell-depleted T cells, or PBMCs came the material, which was cDNA or gDNA.

The participants were between roughly 18 and 89 years old and came from 20 to 30 US areas. The sequencing sample was made of PBMCs or T cells enriched from blood (not recorded which). J is TRBJ2-2 and V is TRBV7-2; the match to TRBD2 covers 10 bases. This clonotype originated in a young woman who had been exposed to COVID-19. CDR3 DNA sequence: TGTGCCAGCAGCCTAGCGGGGGCCCTGGGCACCGGGGAGCTGTTTTTT. Residues: CASSLAGALGTGELFF.